This TCR beta chain was observed in a study of T cells in localized non-small cell lung cancer. CDR1 SGHNT and CDR2 YYREEE come from the germline V gene (reference sequence). Trimming cost V 0 bases and J 3 bases; bases outside gene matches: 4. The CDR3 has 15 residues. Assay: immunoSEQ multiplex PCR; the TCRdb copy retains only in-frame clones and omits some. The table includes 15,000 to 20,000 clones, 82% detected once. Study observations and caveats: Maximal T cell clonality occurred in uninvolved adjacent lung, with tumor ranking below it. When the top 100 tumor clones were examined, a median around 58 of them also appeared in the adjacent lung, which was paired and uninvolved. Prolonged overall survival went with higher T cell density in the blood.

On this clone itself: Its antigen is currently unknown.

V usage is TRBV5-4 and J usage is TRBJ2-3, with TRBD1 matching over 7 bases. The receptor was derived from an older male donor with stage I lung adenocarcinoma. The sequenced sample was peripheral blood, obtained before any cancer treatment. The DNA of the CDR3 is TGTGCCAGCAGCTTGGAACAGGGGAGAACAGATACGCAGTATTTT. This codes for CASSLEQGRTDTQYF.